The 27 T cell receptor beta chains below all came from one sample that was sequenced in a study of T-cell reconstitution after alpha-beta-depleted transplantation in children. Library preparation (for TCRbeta) was performed with unique molecular identifiers. TCRdb re-called the PCR reads with MiXCR, one entry per CDR3 protein. The sample has a few hundred thousand distinct CDR3 sequences; under 15% are singletons. This specimen consisted of PBMCs, mostly from graft donor cells, obtained 360 days after TCRalphabeta/CD19-depleted stem cell transplant. The receptors come from a male patient aged 10-17 years who had a stem cell transplant for acute myeloid leukemia, so the T cells may come from the graft donor.

This clonotype was detected ten times or more. V and J are TRBV12-3 or TRBV12-4 and TRBJ2-5; 8 nucleotides align to TRBD2. The CDR3 consists of 16 residues. Trimming removed 3 bases from V and 0 bases from J; junction bases left unmatched: 6. CDR3 sequence (DNA): TGTGCCAGCAGTTTCCAAGCGGGAGAGCACCAAGAGACCCAGTACTTC. Translated: CASSFQAGEHQETQYF.

This clonotype was recorded only once. CDR3 coding DNA: TGCAGTGCTACAATCTGGACAGGGAATCCGCCAGAGACCCAGTACTTC. Its protein product is CSATIWTGNPPETQYF. The chain recombines TRBV20-1 with TRBJ2-5; 8 bases are a match to TRBD1. Germline assignment: CDR1 DFQATT and CDR2 SNEGSKA (reference sequence). The CDR3 covers 16 residues. J gave up 4 bases and V 4 bases, and 14 bases lay outside the gene matches.

The chain carries TRBV19 and TRBJ2-3, with a possible D match to TRBD2 (5 bases). V was shortened by 10 bases and J by 1 base, with 12 bases between the two germline ends. The CDR3 loop spans 13 amino acids. CDR1 LNHDA and CDR2 SQIVND come from the germline V gene (reference sequence). CDR3 sequence: CATRSVGTDTQYF. The CDR3 DNA reads TGTGCCACCCGTAGCGTCGGCACAGATACGCAGTATTTT. Supplemented by reference TRBV19 and TRBJ2-3, the full variable domain reads DGGITQSPKYLFRKEGQNVTLSCEQNLNHDAMYWYRQDPGQGLRLIYYSQIVNDFQKGDIAEGYSVSREKKESFPLTVTSAQKNPTAFYLCATRSVGTDTQYFGPGTRLTVL.

This chain uses TRBV7-3 with TRBJ2-6; D gene uncertain. CDR1 is SGHTA and CDR2 is FQGTGA in the germline V gene. The CDR3 totals 14 residues. V shed 5 bases and J shed 4 bases, with 9 bases lying between them. The CDR3 region has the DNA TGTGCCAGCAGCCCACTTGGGGGGGCCAACGTCCTGACTTTC. Translating gives CASSPLGGANVLTF.

CDR3 in amino acids: CASSFLLAGGRSTDTQYF. CDR3 coding DNA: TGTGCCAGCAGTTTCCTATTAGCGGGAGGAAGAAGCACAGATACGCAGTATTTT. The chain uses TRBV6-5 and TRBJ2-3, with 10 bases aligning to TRBD2. The CDR3 covers 18 residues. Per the germline V gene, CDR1 is MNHEY and CDR2 is SVGAGI. V gave up 4 bases and J gave up 0 bases; unmatched junction bases: 10.

In its sample, this clonotype was seen a few times. This rearrangement joins TRBV10-3 to TRBJ2-3, with D perhaps matching TRBD2 (5 bases). V was shortened by 0 bases and J by 5 bases, with 18 bases between the two germline ends. CDR1 is ENHRY, CDR2 SYGVKD, per germline. There are 17 residues in the CDR3. The CDR3 loop reads CAISESVREDMVDTQYF. The DNA for the CDR3 is TGTGCCATCAGTGAGTCGGTGAGGGAAGACATGGTAGATACGCAGTATTTT.

This clonotype was detected a few times. The V and J genes are TRBV11-2 and TRBJ2-7; a possible D gene is TRBD1 (5 bases). The CDR3 is made up of 14 amino acids. Per the germline V gene, CDR1 is SGHAT and CDR2 is FQNNGV. Trimming shortened V by 5 bases and J by 4 bases, and 15 bases separated the two germline ends. The CDR3 loop is CASSDHRSSYEQYF. CDR3 bases: TGTGCCAGCAGCGATCACAGGTCCTCGTACGAGCAGTACTTC.

This clonotype was seen more than once but under ten times. The chain couples TRBV5-1 to TRBJ1-1; TRBD1 matches 10 bases. The length of the CDR3 is 14 residues. Germline CDR1 and CDR2: SGHRS and YFSETQ. With V trimmed by 3 bases and J by 5 bases, 4 bases remained unmatched. CDR3 protein: CASSSGQGRTEAFF. The CDR3 bases are TGCGCCAGCAGCTCGGGACAGGGGAGGACTGAAGCTTTCTTT. The variable domain in full, completed from reference TRBV5-1 and TRBJ1-1, reads KAGVTQTPRYLIKTRGQQVTLSCSPISGHRSVSWYQQTPGQGLQFLFEYFSETQRNKGNFPGRFSGRQFSNSRSEMNVSTLELGDSALYLCASSSGQGRTEAFFGQGTRLTVV.

This sequence joins TRBV7-3 and TRBJ2-2, with TRBD2 identical over 13 bases. V was pared by 5 bases and J by 7 bases, with 7 bases of the junction left unmatched. Germline V gene sequence: CDR1 SGHTA, CDR2 FQGTGA. The CDR3 spans 16 residues. CDR3 protein: CASSRGLAGVGGELFF. The CDR3, as DNA: TGTGCCAGCAGCCGAGGACTAGCGGGAGTAGGCGGGGAGCTGTTTTTT. Full variable domain (remainder filled in from reference TRBV7-3 and TRBJ2-2): GAGVSQTPSNKVTEKGKYVELRCDPISGHTALYWYRQSLGQGPEFLIYFQGTGAADDSGLPNDRFFAVRPEGSVSTLKIQRTERGDSAVYLCASSRGLAGVGGELFFGEGSRLTVL.

This clonotype was counted a single time. This sequence joins TRBV4-3 and TRBJ2-5; either TRBD1 or TRBD2 may fit D (5 bases each). Germline-derived CDR1 and CDR2 are LGHNA and YSLEER. Deletions cut 4 bases from V and 14 bases from J, with 17 bases between. The CDR3 sequence is 12 residues long. The CDR3 protein is CASSLTRDLLYF. The CDR3 coding sequence is TGCGCCAGCAGCCTTACCCGGGACCTACTTTACTTC.

CDR3 sequence: CSARVGFEQFF. In DNA, the CDR3 is TGCAGTGCTAGAGTGGGATTTGAGCAGTTCTTC. The chain combines TRBV20-1 with TRBJ2-1; no reliable D call. Trimming took 1 base from V and 9 from J, leaving 7 bases between them. The V gene's germline CDR1 is DFQATT and CDR2 SNEGSKA (reference sequence). This CDR3 has 11 residues.

The V and J genes are TRBV29-1 and TRBJ2-2, with no clear D. This CDR3 has 13 residues. The ends were cut back, 6 bases at V and 1 base at J, with 9 bases in the middle. Germline V gene sequence: CDR1 SQVTM, CDR2 ANQGSEA. This CDR3 reads CSVDLLNTGELFF. The DNA of the CDR3 is TGCAGCGTCGATCTGCTGAACACCGGGGAGCTGTTTTTT.

This clonotype was recorded once. This chain links TRBV12-3 or TRBV12-4 with TRBJ1-1, with a possible D match to TRBD1 (5 bases). V was cut by 3 bases and J by 5 bases, with 16 bases left in between. This CDR3 is 15 amino acids long. The CDR3 protein is CASSFGRQWWTEAFF. CDR3 sequence (DNA): TGTGCCAGCAGTTTTGGGCGACAGTGGTGGACTGAAGCTTTCTTT.

This chain links TRBV9 with TRBJ2-3, with 9 positions matching TRBD2. Trimming removed 3 bases from V and 4 bases from J; junction bases left unmatched: 12. This CDR3 region has 17 residues. Per germline, CDR1 SGDLS and CDR2 YYNGEE. The CDR3 nucleotides read TGTGCCAGCAGCGCCATGGCTAGCGGGAAGTTTGCAGATACGCAGTATTTT. Amino acid sequence: CASSAMASGKFADTQYF.

This clonotype was observed at least ten times. CDR3 nucleotides: TGCGCCAGCAGCCAACTTAAGATCGGACTAGTGAGATTAGGTGAGCAGTTCTTC. It translates to CASSQLKIGLVRLGEQFF. The V gene is TRBV4-3, the J gene TRBJ2-1, with TRBD2 matching 7 bases. V shed 2 bases, J shed 9 bases, and the junction held 19 bases outside the gene matches. Per germline, CDR1 LGHNA and CDR2 YSLEER. CDR3 size: 18 residues.

This clonotype was observed a handful of times. The rearrangement joins TRBV7-6 to TRBJ1-1; D unclear. Per germline, CDR1 SGHVS and CDR2 FNYEAQ. There are 15 residues in the CDR3. V was pared by 0 bases and J by 4 bases, with 12 bases between. CDR3 DNA: TGTGCCAGCAGCTTAGCAACAGCCCTGGGCACTGAAGCTTTCTTT. It specifies CASSLATALGTEAFF.

V is TRBV5-8 and J is TRBJ2-2, with 14 nucleotides matching TRBD2. The V segment lost 0 bases and the J segment 7 bases; nucleotides outside the gene matches: 5. Germline V gene lookup returns CDR1 SGHTS and CDR2 YDEGEE. The CDR3 runs to 17 residues. The CDR3 here is CASSLAGTSGSVGELFF. DNA of the CDR3: TGTGCCAGCAGCTTGGCCGGGACTAGCGGGAGCGTCGGGGAGCTGTTTTTT.

The J gene is TRBJ2-3, the V gene TRBV5-4; TRBD2 matches 7 bases. The CDR3 runs to 15 residues. The junction had 10 bases not matched to a gene; V was cut back by 2 bases and J by 7 bases. Germline V CDR1 and CDR2: SGHNT, YYREEE (reference sequence). DNA for the CDR3: TGTGCCAGCAGCTTTGAGGGCGGGAGAACATATACGCAGTATTTT. Its protein product is CASSFEGGRTYTQYF. The full variable domain, its missing parts supplied by reference TRBV5-4 and TRBJ2-3, is ETGVTQSPTHLIKTRGQQVTLRCSSQSGHNTVSWYQQALGQGPQFIFQYYREEENGRGNFPPRFSGLQFPNYSSELNVNALELDDSALYLCASSFEGGRTYTQYFGPGTRLTVL.

The V call is TRBV27, the J call TRBJ2-5; 11 nucleotides align to TRBD2. V was clipped by 6 bases and J by 5 bases; unmatched bases: 14. The CDR3 is 17 amino acids. Germline-derived CDR1 and CDR2 are MNHEY and SMNVEV (reference sequence). The DNA of the CDR3 is TGTGCCAGCAGCTCTCGGTTAACTAGCGGGAGACAGGAGACCCAGTACTTC. This sequence encodes CASSSRLTSGRQETQYF.

This clonotype was counted a few times. The chain is built from TRBV19 and TRBJ2-7, with D perhaps assigned TRBD1 or TRBD2 (5 bases each). From germline, CDR1 is LNHDA and CDR2 SQIVND (reference sequence). This CDR3 is 14 amino acids long. V was cut by 1 base and J by 10 bases, with 17 bases left in between. This CDR3 reads CASSIVGPSENQYF. CDR3 in DNA: TGTGCCAGTAGTATAGTGGGACCCTCGGAGAACCAGTACTTC.

In this sample, this clonotype turned up many times. The gene calls are TRBV7-9 and TRBJ2-7; D remains ambiguous. Germline V gene sequence: CDR1 SEHNR, CDR2 FQNEAQ (reference sequence). This CDR3 contains 12 residues. V lost 6 bases and J lost 6, with 12 bases in between. Here the CDR3 reads CASSQALSEQYF. In DNA, the CDR3 is TGTGCCAGCAGTCAAGCTCTTAGCGAGCAGTACTTC.

This clonotype was picked up a small number of times. The J gene is TRBJ2-1, the V gene TRBV25-1, with a tentative D call TRBD2 (5 bases). Germline loops: CDR1 MGHDK, CDR2 SYGVNS. The CDR3 is 15 amino acids. Trimming cost V 1 base and J 6 bases, with 13 bases left between them. DNA for the CDR3: TGTGCCAGCAGTGAATGGAGCGGCCCTCGCAATGAGCAGTTCTTC. Its translation: CASSEWSGPRNEQFF. Filled out from reference TRBV25-1 and TRBJ2-1, the complete variable domain reads EADIYQTPRYLVIGTGKKITLECSQTMGHDKMYWYQQDPGMELHLIHYSYGVNSTEKGDLSSESTVSRIRTEHFPLTLESARPSHTSQYLCASSEWSGPRNEQFFGPGTRLTVL.

This clonotype has only a few counts. The chain recombines TRBV9 with TRBJ2-3; 8 bases line up with TRBD2. This CDR3 has 15 residues. The germline CDR1 and CDR2 sequences are SGDLS and YYNGEE. Trimming cost V 2 bases and J 2 bases; bases outside gene matches: 4. The DNA of the CDR3 is TGTGCCAGCAGCGTGACTAGCGCGATCACAGATACGCAGTATTTT. The encoded protein is CASSVTSAITDTQYF.

This rearrangement joins TRBV19 to TRBJ2-5; D unclear. The CDR3 contains 16 residues. V dropped 5 bases and J dropped 1 base, with 17 bases sitting between them. Germline V CDR1 and CDR2: LNHDA, SQIVND (reference sequence). CDR3 bases: TGTGCCAGTAGTGAACTTCAAGATACTACCCAAGAGACCCAGTACTTC. It codes for CASSELQDTTQETQYF.

This clonotype was detected many times. The chain is built from TRBV7-2 and TRBJ2-3; the D gene is possibly TRBD2 (5 bases). Germline V CDR1 and CDR2: SGHTA, FQGNSA. This CDR3 has 17 amino acids. The V and J ends lost 5 bases and 2 bases respectively, with 20 bases between them. CDR3: CASSQGGRPTPTDTQYF. Here the CDR3 DNA reads TGTGCCAGCAGCCAAGGAGGACGGCCCACTCCCACAGATACGCAGTATTTT.

The sample holds a few counts of this clonotype. J is TRBJ2-4 and V is TRBV7-9; no reliable D call. This CDR3 contains 16 residues. Trimming pared 0 bases from V and 3 bases from J, leaving 12 bases between. Germline CDR1 SEHNR, CDR2 FQNEAQ (reference sequence). CDR3 DNA: TGTGCCAGCAGCTTAGCCGTAGTTTCGGACAAAAACATTCAGTACTTC. Protein sequence: CASSLAVVSDKNIQYF.

This clonotype was seen more than once but under ten times. The J gene is TRBJ1-4, the V gene TRBV24-1; D remains unclear. The germline V and J ends were trimmed by 9 bases and 8 bases, with 9 bases remaining between them. The germline CDR1 and CDR2 sequences are KGHDR and SFDVKD. CDR3 length: 11 residues. The CDR3 spells CATRSWEKLFF. Here the CDR3 DNA reads TGTGCCACCCGCTCGTGGGAAAAACTGTTTTTT.